This T cell receptor (beta chain) was found in a study of neurological immune-mediated disorders. This CDR3 contains 13 residues. Trimming cost V 3 bases and J 10 bases, with 10 bases left between them. Specified time point: longitudinal time-point 2. A total of 2 million PBMCs stored at -80 degrees C provided the unsorted libraries. Broader study findings: The study found no CDR3 amino acid sequences shared by expanded clones across subjects, suggesting private repertoires in all groups. It was HTLV-1-associated myelopathy that showed the most TCR clonal expansion, while multiple sclerosis showed the least, falling below healthy controls.

This clonotype was recorded many times. Its target is unknown. Synthesis of cDNA was accomplished via 5'RACE employing 10-nucleotide random UMIs. MiXCR, run by TCRdb on the 5' RACE reads, gives a single entry per CDR3 protein. This repertoire shows about 49,000 distinct CDR3 sequences, 10% to 15% found once; its top ten account for roughly 4.3%. Sequencing was performed on PBMCs. This chain joins TRBV12-3 or TRBV12-4 and TRBJ1-6, with D unclear. The clonotype originates from a male donor with HTLV-1-associated myelopathy (HAM/TSP). CDR3 protein: CASSFGYRSPLHF. In nucleotides, the CDR3 is TGTGCCAGCAGTTTTGGGTATAGATCACCCCTCCACTTT.